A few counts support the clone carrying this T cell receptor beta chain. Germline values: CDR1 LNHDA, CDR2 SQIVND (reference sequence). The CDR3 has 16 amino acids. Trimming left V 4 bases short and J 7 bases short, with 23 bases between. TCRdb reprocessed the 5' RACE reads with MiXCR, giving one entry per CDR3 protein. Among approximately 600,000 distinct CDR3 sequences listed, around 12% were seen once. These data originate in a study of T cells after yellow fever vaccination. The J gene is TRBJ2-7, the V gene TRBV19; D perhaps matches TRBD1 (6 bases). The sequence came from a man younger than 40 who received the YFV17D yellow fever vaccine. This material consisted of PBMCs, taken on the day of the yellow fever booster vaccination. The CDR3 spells CASSRVPGQSLLEQYF. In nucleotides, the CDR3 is TGTGCCAGTAGTAGGGTTCCCGGACAGTCCCTCTTGGAGCAGTACTTC.